What follows are 10 T cell receptor beta chains derived from one specimen sequenced in a study of T cell repertoires in aging, cancer and after chemotherapy. TCR beta rearrangements were amplified from peripheral blood genomic DNA. A mixed TRB-A/B primer pool amplified rearranged TRB by multiplex touch-down PCR. TCRdb reanalysed the multiplex PCR reads using MiXCR and keeps one entry per CDR3 protein. This sample has thousands of distinct CDR3 sequences; roughly 37% occur once, and the top ten carry less than 6.5%. Sequenced material: blood. These receptor sequences come from a human donor in good health.

This clonotype was counted only a few times. The chain couples TRBV6-5 to TRBJ2-7; the match to TRBD1 covers 7 bases. CDR3 length equals 15 residues. Germline V gene sequence: CDR1 MNHEY, CDR2 SVGAGI. J was trimmed by 0 bases and V by 2 bases; bases with no gene match: 4. DNA for the CDR3: TGTGCCAGCAGTTACGAGGGGGCCTACTCCTACGAGCAGTACTTC. Translation: CASSYEGAYSYEQYF.

By proportion, this clonotype is medium-sized. This chain connects TRBV6-2 or TRBV6-3 to TRBJ2-7; no firm D call. CDR3 length: 11 amino acids. The V end lost 5 bases, the J end lost 0 bases, and 2 bases lay between the germline ends. The germline gives CDR1 MNHEY, CDR2 SVGEGT. This CDR3 reads CASSVSYEQYF. Here the CDR3 DNA reads TGTGCCAGCAGTGTCTCCTACGAGCAGTACTTC.

The CDR3 sequence: CASRRVAGPNEQFF. CDR3 nucleotides: TGTGCCAGCAGGCGTGTAGCGGGACCCAATGAGCAGTTCTTC. This chain connects TRBV6-5 to TRBJ2-1; 8 bases fit TRBD2. CDR1 MNHEY and CDR2 SVGAGI come from the germline V gene. Losses at the gene ends were 6 bases for V and 6 bases for J; bases not matched to a gene: 7. This CDR3 is 14 amino acids long.

This clonotype turned up a few times. The chain links TRBV19 to TRBJ2-7; D may be TRBD1 (5 bases). Germline CDR1 is LNHDA and CDR2 is SQIVND (reference sequence). V lost 1 base, J lost 3 bases, and 13 bases lay in between. This CDR3 is 15 amino acids long. CDR3 in DNA: TGTGCCAGTAGTATAGGATTTAGGGGTAACTACGAGCAGTACTTC. It is translated as CASSIGFRGNYEQYF.

The chain recombines TRBV5-4 with TRBJ2-3; 8 nucleotides align to TRBD1. CDR3 length equals 16 residues. Germline CDR1 SGHNT, CDR2 YYREEE (reference sequence). The V gene end was trimmed by 4 bases and the J gene end by 0 bases; junction bases not matched to a gene: 7. This chain's CDR3 is CASSTGQGRSTDTQYF. DNA of the CDR3: TGTGCCAGCAGCACCGGACAGGGACGGAGCACAGATACGCAGTATTTT.

By sample fraction, this clonotype is medium-sized. This chain connects TRBV11-1 to TRBJ2-5; D possibly corresponds to TRBD1 (5 bases). Between the trimmed V and J ends, which lost 5 bases and 3 bases, there was a span of 10 bases. Germline V gene sequence: CDR1 SGHAT, CDR2 FQDESV (reference sequence). This CDR3 region has 13 residues. For the CDR3, the DNA is TGTGCCAGCAGCGGAAGGGGAAAAGAGACCCAGTACTTC. Its translation is CASSGRGKETQYF.

The chain has TRBV19 and TRBJ1-2; 7 nucleotides agree with TRBD1. Losses at the gene ends were 1 base for V and 4 bases for J; bases not matched to a gene: 6. Germline CDR1 and CDR2: LNHDA and SQIVND (reference sequence). The CDR3 has 15 amino acids. The CDR3 DNA sequence: TGTGCCAGTAGTATAGGCCCAGGGGGGGTCTATGGCTACACCTTC. Residues: CASSIGPGGVYGYTF.

In regard to this clonotype: The germline gene is not matched at one end of the junction; a read error may be the cause. The chain recombines TRBV5-6 with TRBJ2-3; D is perhaps TRBD1 (6 bases). Germline CDR1 and CDR2: SGHDT and YYEEEE. This CDR3 comprises 15 residues. The CDR3 DNA follows: TGCGCCAGCAGCTTAAAGGGGGTAAGGACAGATACGCAGTATTTT. Translation: CASSLKGVRTDTQYF.

Comment on this clonotype: At one boundary the junction diverges from the germline segment, which might be a read error. The gene calls are TRBV5-6 and TRBJ2-1; perhaps TRBD2 as D (5 bases). The CDR3 covers 14 residues. Germline CDR1 is SGHDT and CDR2 is YYEEEE. CDR3: CASSLQASINKQFF. The CDR3 DNA reads as TGTGCCAGCAGCTTGCAGGCTAGCATCAATAAGCAGTTCTTC.

V usage is TRBV6-2 or TRBV6-3 and J usage is TRBJ1-1; D is unclear. The germline gives CDR1 MNHEY, CDR2 SVGEGT. V shed 2 bases and J shed 5 bases, with 12 bases lying between them. This CDR3 has 14 residues. The CDR3 sequence is CASSYGSSRTEAFF. CDR3 in DNA: TGTGCCAGCAGTTACGGTTCCTCGCGGACTGAAGCTTTCTTT.